The 13 T cell receptor beta chains reported below all come from one sample, sequenced in a study of blood T cell repertoires in COVID-19. The data were produced by immunoSEQ multiplex PCR, yet TCRdb's version contains in-frame clones alone and is incomplete. The sample has 150,000 to 200,000 clones, more than 75% seen once. The sequencing sample was made of peripheral blood. The source is a man in his fifties or sixties with active or convalescent COVID-19.

This rearrangement joins TRBV15 to TRBJ1-4; D might be TRBD1 (5 bases). V was shortened by 0 bases and J by 3 bases, with 8 bases between the two germline ends. The germline V gene encodes CDR1 LNHNV and CDR2 YYDKDF (reference sequence). CDR3 length: 15 residues. CDR3 in DNA: TGTGCCACCAGCAGAGATCAGGGTTCTAATGAAAAACTGTTTTTT. Protein product: CATSRDQGSNEKLFF.

The chain uses TRBV10-3 and TRBJ1-2; the match to TRBD1 covers 8 bases. The trim removed 10 bases at V and 4 bases at J, leaving 8 bases unmatched. The CDR3 sequence is 13 residues long. The germline V gene encodes CDR1 ENHRY and CDR2 SYGVKD. DNA of the CDR3: TGTGCCACCTCTACAGGACAGGGCTATGGCTACACCTTC. It specifies CATSTGQGYGYTF.

This clone was detected once. The chain links TRBV7-2 to TRBJ1-6, with 8 bases identical to TRBD1. The V segment lost 6 bases and the J segment 4 bases; nucleotides outside the gene matches: 8. This CDR3 has 16 amino acids. CDR1 is SGHTA, CDR2 FQGNSA, per germline. The CDR3 coding sequence is TGTGCCAGCAGTTTGGGGCAGGGGGCTTATAATTCACCCCTCCACTTT. Its protein product is CASSLGQGAYNSPLHF.

The chain couples TRBV2 to TRBJ2-7, with 8 nucleotides matching TRBD2. The germline gives CDR1 SNHLY, CDR2 FYNNEI. V trimming: 6 bases; J trimming: 7 bases; junction bases outside the gene matches: 8. The CDR3 is made up of 13 amino acids. CDR3 DNA sequence: TGTGCCAGCAGGATGGGACTAGGCGGTGAGCAGTACTTC. Protein sequence: CASRMGLGGEQYF.

The J gene is TRBJ1-1, the V gene TRBV7-8; 9 bases are shared with TRBD1. The CDR3 has 15 residues. V lost 6 bases, J lost 5 bases, and 10 bases stayed unmatched. Per germline, CDR1 SGHVS and CDR2 FQNEAQ. CDR3 coding DNA: TGTGCCAGCAGTCGTCGTACAGGGACAGGGACTGAAGCTTTCTTT. Encoded protein: CASSRRTGTGTEAFF.

This clone appeared a few times. V is TRBV19 and J is TRBJ2-7; a weak D match, TRBD1 (5 bases). This CDR3 is built from 13 residues. Trimming took off 5 bases at V and 0 bases at J, with 8 bases between the two ends. From germline, CDR1 is LNHDA and CDR2 SQIVND (reference sequence). CDR3 coding DNA: TGTGCCAGTAGTCCTGACAGCTCCTACGAGCAGTACTTC. Its translation is CASSPDSSYEQYF.

The rearrangement uses TRBV19 and TRBJ1-2; 7 bases match TRBD1. This CDR3 has 14 residues. V lost 10 bases, J lost 4 bases, and 12 bases stayed unmatched. The germline CDR1 and CDR2 sequences are LNHDA and SQIVND (reference sequence). CDR3 DNA: TGTGCCACTACCCACAGGGGTCGGAGCTATGGCTACACCTTC. Residues: CATTHRGRSYGYTF.

V is TRBV7-2 and J is TRBJ1-4; D might be TRBD1 (5 bases). The CDR3 length is 16 residues. Trimming pared 0 bases from V and 8 bases from J, leaving 16 bases between. The germline V gene encodes CDR1 SGHTA and CDR2 FQGNSA. CDR3 nucleotides: TGTGCCAGCAGCTTAGCGGTCGGGACGGGAGGGGAAAAACTGTTTTTT. This translates into CASSLAVGTGGEKLFF.

This clone occurred once. The gene calls are TRBV2 and TRBJ2-1; 7 bases match TRBD2. Germline V CDR1 and CDR2: SNHLY, FYNNEI. J gave up 5 bases and V 3 bases, and 10 bases lay outside the gene matches. This CDR3 is 16 amino acids long. The DNA for the CDR3 is TGTGCCAGCAGTGACTACCGGGAGGCGCTAGACAATGAGCAGTTCTTC. It yields the protein CASSDYREALDNEQFF.

The J gene is TRBJ1-2, the V gene TRBV5-1, with a weak D call TRBD1 (5 bases). Germline values: CDR1 SGHRS, CDR2 YFSETQ. Trimming removed 4 bases from V and 5 bases from J, with 12 bases in between. CDR3 size: 13 residues. The CDR3 DNA sequence: TGCGCCAGCAGCCCCAGGGTGGAGTATGGCTACACCTTC. The encoded protein is CASSPRVEYGYTF.

This clone was counted only a few times. The J gene is TRBJ2-7, the V gene TRBV7-2; weak D call: TRBD2 (6 bases). In germline, CDR1 is SGHTA, CDR2 FQGNSA. The CDR3 contains 16 residues. V was clipped by 2 bases and J by 0 bases, with 14 bases between them. The CDR3 reads CASSLSAAGSSYEQYF. As DNA, the CDR3 is TGTGCCAGCAGCTTATCCGCCGCGGGGAGCTCCTACGAGCAGTACTTC.

This clone was counted once. The rearrangement links TRBV9 to TRBJ1-2; D not resolved. Trimming cost V 5 bases and J 7 bases, with 15 bases left between them. Germline V gives CDR1 SGDLS, CDR2 YYNGEE. The CDR3 is made up of 13 amino acids. The CDR3 sequence: CASSPGGLVGYTF. The CDR3 nucleotides read TGTGCCAGCAGTCCTGGTGGCCTGGTTGGCTACACCTTC.

The chain has TRBV7-2 and TRBJ2-7, with a tentative D call TRBD1 (5 bases). V lost 6 bases to trimming and J lost 4 bases, with 13 bases between them. Germline assignment: CDR1 SGHTA and CDR2 FQGNSA. The CDR3 has 13 amino acids. In nucleotides, the CDR3 is TGTGCCAGCAGGAAATATACAGGATACGAGCAGTACTTC. Translation gives CASRKYTGYEQYF.